This TCR beta chain originates from a study of cytomegalovirus exposure and HLA in healthy donors. In the PCR, 60 Vbeta and 13 Jbeta primers were used. Method: immunoSEQ multiplex PCR; TCRdb's copy keeps in-frame clones and lacks some. Of about 110,000 clones detected, 70% to 85% appear once; the ten largest clones hold roughly 5.6%. Points from the study as a whole: Most sequenced TCRs were rare (though some public TCRs occurred in many donors).

On this clone itself: Its target is unknown.

Germline V gene lookup returns CDR1 SNHLY and CDR2 FYNNEI. This CDR3 comprises 15 residues. V lost 4 bases to trimming and J lost 4 bases; unmatched junction nucleotides: 9. This chain uses TRBV2 with TRBJ2-7; 8 nucleotides line up with TRBD1. This TCR came from a man aged 25-45 years in good health and CMV-seropositive. Sequencing was carried out using PBMCs. CDR3 in DNA: TGTGCCAGCAGTGCCTCCAGGGGGCCTCGGTACGAGCAGTACTTC. Encoded protein: CASSASRGPRYEQYF.